This T cell receptor beta chain was observed in a study of CD8+ T cells in alopecia areata. Study summary: Treatment comprised oral tofacitinib, 5 to 10 mg twice daily, in treated patients.

General study results and limits: Higher clonality and more expanded CD8+ clones appeared in lesional than normal scalp.

Details on this clone: What it binds is not known.

Sequencing templates came from extracted RNA that was reverse transcribed into cDNA. Method: immunoSEQ multiplex PCR; TCRdb's copy keeps in-frame clones and lacks some. The sample shows more than 95,000 clones, less than 50% of them seen only once. The clonotype originates from a human donor with alopecia areata. Sequenced material: CD4+ T cells sorted from blood.

The CDR3 DNA is TGTGCCTGGAGTCTTCAGGTTGAGCAGTTCTTC. Translated, it gives CAWSLQVEQFF. This rearrangement joins TRBV30 to TRBJ2-1; D remains ambiguous. V lost 2 bases and J lost 9, with 8 bases in between. This CDR3 has 11 amino acids. CDR1 is GTSNPN, CDR2 SVGIG, per germline (reference sequence).